These 29 T cell receptor beta chains share one sample of origin, sequenced in a study of blood T cell repertoires in COVID-19. Libraries were prepared by immunoSEQ multiplex PCR; TCRdb keeps only in-frame clonotypes and omits some of them. The table lists under 350,000 clones, about nine tenths of them singletons, with less than 2% in the top ten. Sequenced input: PBMCs or T cells enriched from blood (not recorded which). The receptors originated from a woman aged 60 to 75 who had recovered from COVID-19.

V is TRBV12-3 or TRBV12-4 and J is TRBJ1-6; D possibly corresponds to TRBD1 (6 bases). There are 13 residues in the CDR3. V was shortened by 5 bases and J by 8 bases, with 10 bases between the two germline ends. CDR3 amino acids: CASSHRQDSPLHF. CDR3 nucleotides: TGTGCCAGCAGTCATAGACAGGATTCACCCCTCCACTTT.

The chain combines TRBV7-3 with TRBJ2-2; TRBD1 matches 12 bases. There are 16 residues in the CDR3. The V segment lost 2 bases and the J segment 7 bases; nucleotides outside the gene matches: 5. Per the germline V gene, CDR1 is SGHTA and CDR2 is FQGTGA. The CDR3 sequence: CASSLGTGGAGGELFF. DNA of the CDR3: TGTGCCAGCAGCTTAGGGACAGGGGGCGCAGGCGGGGAGCTGTTTTTT.

The V and J genes are TRBV4-1 and TRBJ2-3; D gene unclear. This CDR3 region has 15 residues. Germline assignment: CDR1 MGHRA and CDR2 YSYEKL. V was clipped by 3 bases and J by 0 bases, with 10 bases between them. The CDR3 sequence: CASSQNPGSTDTQYF. The CDR3 DNA is TGCGCCAGCAGCCAGAACCCCGGGAGCACAGATACGCAGTATTTT.

This clone was detected once. This chain joins TRBV5-4 and TRBJ2-1; TRBD1 matches at 8 bases. Germline trimming cut 5 bases from V and 7 bases from J; bases unmatched to any gene: 5. CDR3 size: 13 residues. CDR1 and CDR2 from the germline V gene are SGHNT and YYREEE (reference sequence). DNA for the CDR3: TGTGCCAGCAGTGGGACAGGCAGGAATGAGCAGTTCTTC. Its protein is CASSGTGRNEQFF.

The V gene is TRBV30, the J gene TRBJ1-2; 7 bases align to TRBD1. The germline V gene has CDR1 GTSNPN and CDR2 SVGIG (reference sequence). The V segment lost 4 bases and the J segment 8 bases; nucleotides outside the gene matches: 4. The CDR3 runs to 11 residues. CDR3 protein: CAWNLGGGYTF. CDR3 nucleotides: TGTGCCTGGAACTTAGGGGGCGGCTACACCTTC.

This sequence joins TRBV5-6 and TRBJ2-7; 7 bases agree with TRBD1. CDR1 is SGHDT and CDR2 is YYEEEE in the germline V gene. CDR3 size: 14 residues. With 0 bases clipped from V and 4 bases from J, the junction kept 4 bases outside the gene matches. CDR3 region: CASSLGRGWYEQYF. CDR3 DNA: TGTGCCAGCAGCTTGGGCAGGGGGTGGTACGAGCAGTACTTC.

The chain carries TRBV2 and TRBJ1-1, with TRBD1 as a possible D gene (5 bases). Trimming pared 11 bases from V and 1 base from J, leaving 20 bases between. Germline V gene sequence: CDR1 SNHLY, CDR2 FYNNEI. The CDR3 consists of 15 residues. The CDR3 sequence: CAGARGDTWNTEAFF. In DNA form, the CDR3 reads TGTGCCGGGGCTAGAGGTGACACGTGGAACACTGAAGCTTTCTTT.

The rearrangement joins TRBV14 to TRBJ2-1, with D perhaps matching TRBD1 (6 bases). The V end lost 2 bases, the J end lost 7 bases, and 15 bases lay between the germline ends. The CDR3 extends over 15 amino acids. Per germline, CDR1 SGHDN and CDR2 FVKESK. This chain's CDR3 is CASSQRQGIVNEQFF. As DNA, the CDR3 is TGTGCCAGCAGCCAACGGCAGGGGATCGTGAATGAGCAGTTCTTC.

The chain couples TRBV2 to TRBJ1-2; D is unresolved. This CDR3 contains 14 residues. Trimming stripped 4 bases from V and 4 bases from J, with 13 bases between. The germline gives CDR1 SNHLY, CDR2 FYNNEI. The CDR3 DNA follows: TGTGCCAGCAGTGGCATGTACGGTACCTATGGCTACACCTTC. Residues: CASSGMYGTYGYTF.

The V gene is TRBV3-1 (or the pseudogene TRBV3-2), the J gene TRBJ1-3; D may be TRBD1 (5 bases). Looked up from germline, CDR1 is LGHDT and CDR2 is YNNKEL (reference sequence). The CDR3 spans 18 residues. V lost 0 bases, J lost 1 base, and 16 bases lay in between. The CDR3 loop is CASSQDFLGRSSGNTIYF. The CDR3 bases are TGTGCCAGCAGCCAAGATTTCCTGGGGCGCTCATCTGGAAACACCATATATTTT.

The chain combines TRBV7-3 with TRBJ2-2, with a possible D match to TRBD1 (5 bases). The V end was cut by 5 bases, the J end by 4 bases, with 8 bases between. The CDR3 is 13 residues long. In germline, CDR1 is SGHTA, CDR2 FQGTGA. In nucleotides, the CDR3 is TGTGCCAGCAGCCCACAGGTCACCGGGGAGCTGTTTTTT. Its protein is CASSPQVTGELFF.

V usage is TRBV19 and J usage is TRBJ2-2; D not resolved. The CDR3 covers 13 residues. Germline loops: CDR1 LNHDA, CDR2 SQIVND (reference sequence). Trimming cost V 7 bases and J 2 bases, with 8 bases left between them. The CDR3 sequence: CASKPSNTGELFF. In nucleotides, the CDR3 is TGTGCCAGTAAGCCATCCAACACCGGGGAGCTGTTTTTT.

The V and J genes are TRBV5-1 and TRBJ1-1; 10 bases are a match to TRBD1. Germline V gives CDR1 SGHRS, CDR2 YFSETQ. CDR3 size: 16 residues. The J segment lost 1 base and the V segment lost 4 bases, leaving 7 bases of the junction unmatched. In nucleotides, the CDR3 is TGCGCCAGCAGCCCACAGACAGGGGGCACGAACACTGAAGCTTTCTTT. This codes for CASSPQTGGTNTEAFF.

The chain combines TRBV3-1 (or the pseudogene TRBV3-2) with TRBJ2-1, with 7 bases matching TRBD1. Germline CDR1 is LGHDT and CDR2 is YNNKEL (reference sequence). The CDR3 is 13 residues long. V was pared by 2 bases and J by 9 bases, with 4 bases of the junction left unmatched. The CDR3 sequence: CASSQSQGPEQFF. The CDR3 bases are TGTGCCAGCAGCCAATCACAGGGGCCTGAGCAGTTCTTC.

The chain carries TRBV9 and TRBJ1-1; TRBD1 matches at 8 bases. The germline V gene has CDR1 SGDLS and CDR2 YYNGEE. With V trimmed by 4 bases and J by 2 bases, 7 bases remained unmatched. The CDR3 contains 15 residues. The CDR3 DNA reads as TGTGCCAGCAGCCCCGGACAGGGAGTAAACACTGAAGCTTTCTTT. As protein: CASSPGQGVNTEAFF.

V gene TRBV19 combines with J gene TRBJ2-3; perhaps TRBD2 as D (6 bases). CDR1 is LNHDA, CDR2 SQIVND, per germline (reference sequence). The CDR3 is 13 residues long. V lost 8 bases, J lost 0 bases, and 9 bases lay in between. The CDR3 DNA reads TGTGCCAGTGCGGGGCGGAGCACAGATACGCAGTATTTT. Translation gives CASAGRSTDTQYF.

The V and J genes are TRBV29-1 and TRBJ2-2; D perhaps matches TRBD1 (5 bases). Germline CDR1 reads SQVTM; CDR2 reads ANQGSEA. The length of the CDR3 is 12 residues. V was shortened by 7 bases and J by 6 bases, with 12 bases between the two germline ends. This CDR3 reads CSAEAGSGELFF. The CDR3 nucleotides are TGCAGCGCCGAGGCAGGGTCCGGGGAGCTGTTTTTT.

The chain employs TRBV11-3 and TRBJ1-2; TRBD1 matches 10 bases. CDR1 SGHNT and CDR2 YENEEA come from the germline V gene. The CDR3 runs to 14 residues. V was clipped by 1 base and J by 7 bases; unmatched bases: 3. For the CDR3, the DNA is TGTGCCAGCAGCTTAGGGGGACAGGGGTTTGGCTACACCTTC. Amino acids: CASSLGGQGFGYTF.

The rearrangement joins TRBV29-1 to TRBJ2-7; 8 bases fit TRBD1. The CDR3 runs to 12 residues. Looked up from germline, CDR1 is SQVTM and CDR2 is ANQGSEA. V lost 6 bases to trimming and J lost 3 bases; unmatched junction nucleotides: 4. The CDR3 region is CSVADRGYEQYF. The CDR3 DNA is TGCAGCGTGGCAGACAGGGGCTACGAGCAGTACTTC.

The genes are TRBV29-1 and TRBJ1-1; TRBD1 matches 7 bases. The germline V gene encodes CDR1 SQVTM and CDR2 ANQGSEA. The CDR3 has 15 amino acids. J was trimmed by 5 bases and V by 0 bases; bases with no gene match: 9. The CDR3 here is CSVEDRDRVGTEAFF. The CDR3 coding sequence is TGCAGCGTTGAAGATCGAGACAGGGTGGGTACTGAAGCTTTCTTT. Based on the CDR3 plus reference TRBV29-1 and TRBJ1-1, the full variable domain is SAVISQKPSRDICQRGTSLTIQCQVDSQVTMMFWYRQQPGQSLTLIATANQGSEATYESGFVIDKFPISRPNLTFSTLTVSNMSPEDSSIYLCSVEDRDRVGTEAFFGQGTRLTVV.

In this sample, this clone turned up a few times. This same CDR3 is encoded by further DNA sequences in the sample. The chain uses TRBV29-1 and TRBJ1-2, with no clear D. Germline V gene sequence: CDR1 SQVTM, CDR2 ANQGSEA. Trimming left V 3 bases short and J 2 bases short, with 7 bases between. The CDR3 length is 12 residues. The CDR3 is CSVEAVNYGYTF. CDR3 bases: TGCAGCGTTGAGGCAGTCAACTATGGCTACACCTTC.

The chain links TRBV5-1 to TRBJ2-1, with 12 bases that match TRBD1. Germline CDR1 SGHRS, CDR2 YFSETQ. Unmatched junction bases numbered 21, after V lost 0 bases and J lost 8 bases. The length of the CDR3 is 21 residues. Here the CDR3 DNA reads TGCGCCAGCAGCTTGGCAGGGGGACAGGGGGCGTTTGGACCTACAGGGGATGAGCAGTTCTTC. Its translation: CASSLAGGQGAFGPTGDEQFF.

V gene TRBV14 combines with J gene TRBJ2-1, with D possibly being TRBD2 (5 bases). The V end lost 1 base, the J end lost 9 bases, and 16 bases lay between the germline ends. Germline V CDR1 and CDR2: SGHDN, FVKESK. The CDR3 is made up of 15 amino acids. CDR3 protein: CASSQVVPDFGEQFF. The CDR3 nucleotides are TGTGCCAGCAGCCAAGTCGTCCCGGACTTCGGTGAGCAGTTCTTC.

The V and J genes are TRBV2 and TRBJ1-1; tentative D call: TRBD1 (6 bases). Per germline, CDR1 SNHLY and CDR2 FYNNEI. The V end lost 6 bases, the J end lost 0 bases, and 11 bases lay between the germline ends. The CDR3 runs 14 residues. CDR3 sequence (DNA): TGTGCCAGCAGATTAGGGGGACTGAACACTGAAGCTTTCTTT. Amino acids: CASRLGGLNTEAFF.

This clone was seen only a few times. CDR3 nucleotides: TGTGCCAGCAGCTCTGCAGGAAGTGCCATATATTTT. Translation gives CASSSAGSAIYF. The chain is built from TRBV7-9 and TRBJ1-3; D gene ambiguous. The germline gives CDR1 SEHNR, CDR2 FQNEAQ (reference sequence). CDR3 size: 12 residues. Trimming took off 4 bases at V and 11 bases at J, with 12 bases between the two ends. The full variable domain, with the rest looked up from reference TRBV7-9 and TRBJ1-3, is DTGVSQNPRHKITKRGQNVTFRCDPISEHNRLYWYRQTLGQGPEFLTYFQNEAQLEKSRLLSDRFSAERPKGSFSTLEIQRTEQGDSAMYLCASSSAGSAIYFGEGSWLTVV.

The chain is built from TRBV7-8 and TRBJ2-7; D is perhaps TRBD1 (5 bases). V was trimmed by 6 bases and J by 5 bases, leaving 14 bases between them. This CDR3 contains 13 residues. Germline V gene lookup returns CDR1 SGHVS and CDR2 FQNEAQ. The CDR3 coding sequence is TGTGCCAGCAGATATACAGGTAGCCACGAGCAGTACTTC. This codes for CASRYTGSHEQYF.

The table lists this clone with a count of one. The chain combines TRBV9 with TRBJ2-5; 8 nucleotides line up with TRBD2. J gave up 5 bases and V 3 bases, and 3 bases lay outside the gene matches. CDR3 length: 13 residues. Germline CDR1 reads SGDLS; CDR2 reads YYNGEE. The CDR3 region has the DNA TGTGCCAGCAGCGGGACTAGCCCTGAGACCCAGTACTTC. It encodes CASSGTSPETQYF.

The genes are TRBV5-1 and TRBJ2-7, with a weak D call TRBD2 (5 bases). Trimming cost V 3 bases and J 0 bases, with 10 bases left between them. Germline CDR1 SGHRS, CDR2 YFSETQ. The CDR3 sequence is 14 residues long. The CDR3 nucleotides are TGCGCCAGCAGCTCGTCTAGCAGCTCCTACGAGCAGTACTTC. Amino acids: CASSSSSSSYEQYF.

The chain joins TRBV11-2 to TRBJ2-1, with a weak D call TRBD2 (5 bases). Germline V gives CDR1 SGHAT, CDR2 FQNNGV. Trimming removed 3 bases at V and 0 bases at J, with 9 bases between. This CDR3 is 15 amino acids long. Written as DNA, the CDR3 is TGTGCCAGCAGCTTCATAGCGAGCTCCTACAATGAGCAGTTCTTC. It specifies CASSFIASSYNEQFF. The full variable domain, with the rest looked up from reference TRBV11-2 and TRBJ2-1, is EAGVAQSPRYKIIEKRQSVAFWCNPISGHATLYWYQQILGQGPKLLIQFQNNGVVDDSQLPKDRFSAERLKGVDSTLKIQPAKLEDSAVYLCASSFIASSYNEQFFGPGTRLTVL.